The clone carrying this TCR beta chain showed up many times. What it binds is unknown. This sample was included in a study of T cells in Graves' hyperthyroidism and ophthalmopathy. Across the whole study: It was at initial diagnosis, before any treatment, that peripheral blood was collected.

Study outcomes and limitations: The model identified upcoming ophthalmopathy a median around 7.1 months ahead of onset.

Germline V gene lookup returns CDR1 SGHRS and CDR2 YFSETQ. After removal of 1 base from V and 0 bases from J, the junction contained 7 bases not matched to a gene. The CDR3 has 18 residues. Uncontrolled infection, other autoimmune disease, pregnancy or lactation excluded patients. RNA transcripts were the template for amplifying TCR beta CDR3 regions. When the TCR CDR3 underwent first-round RT-PCR, the HTBI primer set was used. A single record per CDR3 protein comes from TCRdb applying MiXCR to the multiplex PCR reads. In the table there are 640,000 or so distinct CDR3 sequences, 12% to 15% of which are singletons.

The sequencing input was blood. This chain joins TRBV5-1 and TRBJ2-1, with 10 bases matching TRBD2. The clonotype originates from a woman aged 18 to 35 with Graves' ophthalmopathy. CDR3 region: CASSLIDTSGNSYNEQFF. The CDR3 DNA follows: TGCGCCAGCAGCTTGATCGATACTAGCGGGAACTCCTACAATGAGCAGTTCTTC.